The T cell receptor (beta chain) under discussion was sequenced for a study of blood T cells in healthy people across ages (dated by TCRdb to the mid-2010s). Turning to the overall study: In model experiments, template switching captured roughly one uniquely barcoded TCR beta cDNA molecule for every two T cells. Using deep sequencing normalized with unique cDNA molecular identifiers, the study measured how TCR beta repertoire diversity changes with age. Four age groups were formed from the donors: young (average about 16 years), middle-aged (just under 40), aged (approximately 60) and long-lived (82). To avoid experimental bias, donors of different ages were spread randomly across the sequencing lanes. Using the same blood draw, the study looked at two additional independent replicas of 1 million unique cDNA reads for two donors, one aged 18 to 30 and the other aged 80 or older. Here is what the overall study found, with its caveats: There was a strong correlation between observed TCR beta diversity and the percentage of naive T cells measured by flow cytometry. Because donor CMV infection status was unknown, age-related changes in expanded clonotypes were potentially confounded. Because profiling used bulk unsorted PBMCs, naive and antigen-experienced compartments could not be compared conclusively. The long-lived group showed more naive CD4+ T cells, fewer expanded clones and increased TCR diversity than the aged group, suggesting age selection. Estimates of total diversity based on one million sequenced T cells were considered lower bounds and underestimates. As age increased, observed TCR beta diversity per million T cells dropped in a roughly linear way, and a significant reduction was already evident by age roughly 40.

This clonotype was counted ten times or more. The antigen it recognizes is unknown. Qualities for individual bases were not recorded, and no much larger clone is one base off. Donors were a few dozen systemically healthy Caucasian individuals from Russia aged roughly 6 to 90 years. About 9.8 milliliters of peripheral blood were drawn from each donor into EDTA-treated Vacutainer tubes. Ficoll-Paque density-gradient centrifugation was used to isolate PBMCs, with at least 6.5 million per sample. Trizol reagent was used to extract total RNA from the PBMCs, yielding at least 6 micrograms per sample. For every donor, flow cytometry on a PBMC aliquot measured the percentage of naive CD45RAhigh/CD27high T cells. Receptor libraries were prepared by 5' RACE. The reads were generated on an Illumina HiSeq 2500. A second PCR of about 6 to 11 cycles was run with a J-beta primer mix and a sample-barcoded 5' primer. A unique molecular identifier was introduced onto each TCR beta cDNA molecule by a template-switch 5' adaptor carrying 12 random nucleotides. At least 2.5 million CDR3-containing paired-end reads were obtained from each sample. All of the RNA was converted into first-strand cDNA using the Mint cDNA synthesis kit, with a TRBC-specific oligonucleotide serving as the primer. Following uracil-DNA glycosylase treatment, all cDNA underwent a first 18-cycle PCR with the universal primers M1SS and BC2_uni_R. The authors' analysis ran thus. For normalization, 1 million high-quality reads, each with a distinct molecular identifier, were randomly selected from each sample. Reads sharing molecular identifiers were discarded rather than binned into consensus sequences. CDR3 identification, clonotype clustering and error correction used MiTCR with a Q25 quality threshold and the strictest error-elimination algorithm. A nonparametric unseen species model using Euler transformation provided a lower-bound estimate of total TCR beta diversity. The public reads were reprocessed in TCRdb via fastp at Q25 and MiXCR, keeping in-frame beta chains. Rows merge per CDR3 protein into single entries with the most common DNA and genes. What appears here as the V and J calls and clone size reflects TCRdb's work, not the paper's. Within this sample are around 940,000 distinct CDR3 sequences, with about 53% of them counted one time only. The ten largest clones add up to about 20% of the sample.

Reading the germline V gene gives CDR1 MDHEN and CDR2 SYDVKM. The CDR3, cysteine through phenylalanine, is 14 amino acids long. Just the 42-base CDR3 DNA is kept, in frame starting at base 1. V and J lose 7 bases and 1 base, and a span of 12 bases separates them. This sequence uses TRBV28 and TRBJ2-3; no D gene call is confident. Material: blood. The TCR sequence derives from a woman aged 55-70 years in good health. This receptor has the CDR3 CASILDGGTDTQYF. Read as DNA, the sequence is TGTGCCAGCATCCTGGACGGAGGCACAGATACGCAGTATTTT.